This TCR beta chain was captured in a study of response to subunit inactivated influenza vaccine. Points from the study as a whole: New T cells are recruited in small numbers by each seasonal influenza vaccination, according to the authors' suggestion.

MiXCR was run by TCRdb on the RT-PCR reads, yielding one entry per CDR3 protein. The sample records around 570,000 distinct CDR3 sequences, under 9% being singletons. This clonotype was seen a few times. Its antigen is unknown. The CDR3 is made up of 13 amino acids. The germline gives CDR1 KGHDR, CDR2 SFDVKD. The V gene lost 1 base and the J gene lost 9 bases, with 9 bases spanning the gap. The sequencing used PBMCs from blood, collected around 25 months after vaccination. V and J are TRBV24-1 and TRBJ1-5; the D is unclear. The receptor was isolated from a man aged 45 to 70 who received an inactivated influenza vaccine. The CDR3 protein is CATSDFGKGPQHF. CDR3 nucleotide sequence: TGTGCCACCAGTGATTTTGGGAAGGGGCCCCAGCATTTT.